These T cell receptor beta chains were read from a single sample in a study of T cell responses to AZD1222 COVID-19 vaccine. Sequenced by immunoSEQ multiplex PCR; TCRdb stores in-frame clones only, minus some. The sample comprises about 150,000 clones, roughly 90% of which are singletons, and 1.9% rests with the top ten. Sequencing was performed on peripheral blood, taken on day 0 of AZD1222 vaccination. The receptors derive from an adult in good health. CDR3s include the opening cysteine and the closing phenylalanine or tryptophan. Each record gives: clone size, J gene, V gene, D gene, CDR3 protein, CDR3 DNA. The D gene is left open where the match is weak. Only some rows state a clone size, as once, few, many or a class for expanded clones.

.,TRBJ2-5,TRBV27,.,CASSFGGSKETQYF,TGTGCCAGCAGTTTTGGGGGATCAAAAGAGACCCAGTACTTC
.,TRBJ1-4,TRBV18,.,CASSLPTGGNEKLFF,TGTGCCAGCTCACTCCCAACGGGGGGCAATGAAAAACTGTTTTTT
.,TRBJ2-7,TRBV19,TRBD2,CASSILLAGASEQYF,TGTGCCAGTAGTATATTACTAGCGGGCGCTTCCGAGCAGTACTTC
.,TRBJ1-1,TRBV28,TRBD1,CASSTGTGGFATEAFF,TGTGCCAGCAGTACCGGGACAGGGGGCTTCGCGACTGAAGCTTTCTTT
.,TRBJ1-1,TRBV2,.,CASSESRGWAEAFF,TGTGCCAGCAGTGAAAGCAGGGGATGGGCTGAAGCTTTCTTT
.,TRBJ1-1,TRBV7-8,TRBD1,CASSSRTGGNTEAFF,TGTGCCAGCAGCTCAAGGACAGGGGGCAACACTGAAGCTTTCTTT
.,TRBJ1-4,TRBV7-9,.,CASSVPWNEKLFF,TGTGCCAGCAGCGTACCCTGGAATGAAAAACTGTTTTTT
.,TRBJ2-7,TRBV27,TRBD1,CASSSGRGFYEQYF,TGTGCCAGCAGTTCGGGCAGGGGGTTCTACGAGCAGTACTTC
.,TRBJ1-1,TRBV4-1,.,CASSRVGNTEAFF,TGCGCCAGCAGCCGGGTGGGGAACACTGAAGCTTTCTTT
.,TRBJ1-3,TRBV5-1,.,CASSLGSANSGNTIYF,TGCGCCAGCAGCTTGGGCTCAGCGAACTCTGGAAACACCATATATTTT
.,TRBJ1-1,TRBV29-1,TRBD1,CSVWDRGGGTEAFF,TGCAGCGTTTGGGACAGGGGCGGTGGCACTGAAGCTTTCTTT
.,TRBJ2-5,TRBV20-1,.,CSAREGETQYF,TGCAGTGCTAGAGAGGGAGAGACCCAGTACTTC
few,TRBJ1-3,TRBV27,TRBD1,CASSLPGTESGNTIYF,TGTGCCAGCAGTTTACCCGGGACAGAATCTGGAAACACCATATATTTT
.,TRBJ1-1,TRBV4-1,TRBD1,CASSQEGAGGDTEAFF,TGCGCCAGCAGCCAAGAAGGAGCAGGGGGCGATACTGAAGCTTTCTTT
.,TRBJ2-1,TRBV30,TRBD1,CARGQGARSEQFF,TGTGCCCGGGGACAGGGGGCGCGGAGTGAGCAGTTCTTC
.,TRBJ1-2,TRBV7-9,.,CASSLGSSLYYGYTF,TGTGCCAGCAGCTTAGGCTCCAGCCTGTACTATGGCTACACCTTC
.,TRBJ2-1,TRBV6-5,.,CASSYLGEQFF,TGTGCCAGCAGTTACCTTGGGGAGCAGTTCTTC
once,TRBJ2-2,TRBV24-1,.,CATSEPDSYMNTGELFF,TGTGCCACCAGTGAGCCCGACTCATACATGAACACCGGGGAGCTGTTTTTT
.,TRBJ2-3,TRBV10-2,.,CASSEDTSTDTQYF,TGCGCCAGCAGTGAGGACACCAGCACAGATACGCAGTATTTT
.,TRBJ1-1,TRBV5-1,TRBD1,CASSLATGALPNTEAFF,TGCGCCAGCAGCTTGGCCACAGGGGCCCTTCCAAACACTGAAGCTTTCTTT
.,TRBJ1-1,TRBV5-1,TRBD1,CASSGDRGNTEAFF,TGCGCCAGCAGCGGGGACAGGGGGAACACTGAAGCTTTCTTT
.,TRBJ2-7,TRBV5-1,.,CASSLEGSLYEQYF,TGCGCCAGCAGCTTGGAGGGGTCCCTCTACGAGCAGTACTTC